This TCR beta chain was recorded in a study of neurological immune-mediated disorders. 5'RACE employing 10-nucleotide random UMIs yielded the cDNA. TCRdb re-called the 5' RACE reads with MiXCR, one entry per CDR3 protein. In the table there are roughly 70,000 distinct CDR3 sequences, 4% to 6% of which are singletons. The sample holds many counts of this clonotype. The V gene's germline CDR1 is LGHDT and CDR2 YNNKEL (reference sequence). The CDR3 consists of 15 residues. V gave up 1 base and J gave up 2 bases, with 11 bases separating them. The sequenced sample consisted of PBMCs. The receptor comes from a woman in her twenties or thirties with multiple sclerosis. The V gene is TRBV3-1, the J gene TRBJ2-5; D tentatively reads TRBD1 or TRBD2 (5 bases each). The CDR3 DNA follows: TGTGCCAGCAGCCAAGCTGGGACCCGTCAAGAGACCCAGTACTTC. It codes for CASSQAGTRQETQYF.